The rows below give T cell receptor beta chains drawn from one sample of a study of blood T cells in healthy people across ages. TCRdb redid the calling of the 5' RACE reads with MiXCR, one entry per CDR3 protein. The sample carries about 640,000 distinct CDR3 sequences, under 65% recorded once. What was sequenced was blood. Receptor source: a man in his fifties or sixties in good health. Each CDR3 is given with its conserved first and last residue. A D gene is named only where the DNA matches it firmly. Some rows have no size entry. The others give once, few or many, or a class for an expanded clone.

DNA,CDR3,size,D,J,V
TGTGCCAGCGGGTTAGCGGGGGGTTCCTACGAGCAGTACTTC,CASGLAGGSYEQYF,few,TRBD2,TRBJ2-7,TRBV27
TGCGCCAGCAGCTTTGAGGGAGCAAATGAGCAGTTCTTC,CASSFEGANEQFF,few,-,TRBJ2-1,TRBV5-1
TGTGCCAGCAGAGGGATAGCGGGGGGAAGGACTAGCGGGGAGCTGTTTTTT,CASRGIAGGRTSGELFF,-,TRBD2,TRBJ2-2,TRBV6-1
TGTGCCAGCAGCCAAGATCTTTATCAGCCCCAGCATTTT,CASSQDLYQPQHF,-,-,TRBJ1-5,TRBV3-1
TGTGCCAGCAGTCCGACCGGGACAGGGGGCAGTGAGCAGTACTTC,CASSPTGTGGSEQYF,-,TRBD1,TRBJ2-7,TRBV12-3/TRBV12-4
TGTGCCAGCAGTTTTTACGAGCAGTACTTC,CASSFYEQYF,few,-,TRBJ2-7,TRBV12-3/TRBV12-4
TGTGCCAGCAGCTTGGCAGGACGAAATGGCTACACCTTC,CASSLAGRNGYTF,few,-,TRBJ1-2,TRBV13
TGTGTCAGCAGCCAACGGGACAGGGAATATGGCTACACCTTC,CVSSQRDREYGYTF,-,TRBD1,TRBJ1-2,TRBV3-1
TGTGCCAGCAGTTACTCTACGGGAAATGGGAATGAGCAGTTCTTC,CASSYSTGNGNEQFF,-,-,TRBJ2-1,TRBV6-6
TGCAGTGCCCCGGTGGGGGCCTACGAGCAGTACTTC,CSAPVGAYEQYF,-,-,TRBJ2-7,TRBV20-1
TGTGCCATCAGTGACCAACAGGGGAACTATGGCTACACCTTC,CAISDQQGNYGYTF,-,TRBD1,TRBJ1-2,TRBV10-3
TGCAGCGTTAACCCGGGACAGGGGACAACAAGCTATGGCTACACCTTC,CSVNPGQGTTSYGYTF,-,TRBD1,TRBJ1-2,TRBV29-1
TGCAGCGTTGATCCAGGGCAGGGACTCTACAATGAGCAGTTCTTC,CSVDPGQGLYNEQFF,few,-,TRBJ2-1,TRBV29-1
TGTGCCAGCAGTGCTGTTCAGGCGGCGCAGTACTTC,CASSAVQAAQYF,-,-,TRBJ2-7,TRBV2
TGTGCCAGCAGTTTAGTCCTAGCGGGGGGAGTAGATGAGCAGTTCTTC,CASSLVLAGGVDEQFF,-,TRBD2,TRBJ2-1,TRBV27
TGTGCCAGCTCACCACGGCGGGAAAATGAAAAACTGTTTTTT,CASSPRRENEKLFF,-,-,TRBJ1-4,TRBV18
TGTGCCAGCAGCTTGGGGGGAAAAGAGACCCAGTACTTC,CASSLGGKETQYF,many,-,TRBJ2-5,TRBV5-1
TGTGCCAGTAGTATCTTCCTGGGGGGCAATCAGCCCCAGCATTTT,CASSIFLGGNQPQHF,few,-,TRBJ1-5,TRBV19
TGTGCCAGCAGGGCGGGGGGGCCAGCAGAGACCCAGTACTTC,CASRAGGPAETQYF,-,TRBD2,TRBJ2-5,TRBV6-1
TGTGCCAGCAGTTTGGTTGGACTACCCGAAACTGGGACCCAGTACTTC,CASSLVGLPETGTQYF,few,-,TRBJ2-5,TRBV27
TGTGCCAGCAACCTAGGGGGCGGGGGCAATCAGCCCCAGCATTTT,CASNLGGGGNQPQHF,-,TRBD1,TRBJ1-5,TRBV6-6
TGCGCCAGCAGCTTTTCTAGCAGGGGGGCGAATGAGCAGTTCTTC,CASSFSSRGANEQFF,-,-,TRBJ2-1,TRBV5-1
TGCGCCAGCAGCTTGGAAACACCAGCGAACACCGGGGAGCTGTTTTTT,CASSLETPANTGELFF,-,-,TRBJ2-2,TRBV5-1
TGTGCCATCAGTCAAAGGGATTCACCCCTCCACTTT,CAISQRDSPLHF,few,-,TRBJ1-6,TRBV10-3
TGTGCCAGCAGCCAAGAAGACCCCTGGCGGACCTCGGTGGATACGCAGTATTTT,CASSQEDPWRTSVDTQYF,-,-,TRBJ2-3,TRBV3-1
TGCGCCAGCAGTCAACAGGGTCGTCAAGAGACCCAGTACTTC,CASSQQGRQETQYF,-,-,TRBJ2-5,TRBV5-1
TGCAGTGCTAGAGCCGCGGGGGGCTCCCGCTCTGGGGCCAACGTCCTGACTTTC,CSARAAGGSRSGANVLTF,-,TRBD2,TRBJ2-6,TRBV20-1
TGTGCCAGCAGTTTAGCGTCGGCAGATACGCAGTATTTT,CASSLASADTQYF,few,-,TRBJ2-3,TRBV12-3/TRBV12-4
TGTGCCAGCAGTCCAGAGGTGACCGGGACAGGGAGTTTTCCGAACTATGGCTACACCTTC,CASSPEVTGTGSFPNYGYTF,-,TRBD1,TRBJ1-2,TRBV9
TGCAGTGCATCCACCAGGAGTTACCAAGAGACCCAGTACTTC,CSASTRSYQETQYF,-,-,TRBJ2-5,TRBV20-1
TGTGCCAGTAAGGACTTAAATGAAAAACTGTTTTTT,CASKDLNEKLFF,-,-,TRBJ1-4,TRBV2
TGTGCCATCAGTGAGTCCGGCAGGGCTGGGGCCAACGTCCTGACTTTC,CAISESGRAGANVLTF,-,-,TRBJ2-6,TRBV10-3
TGTGCTAGTGGACCCAGGGAGGATACGCAGTATTTT,CASGPREDTQYF,-,-,TRBJ2-3,TRBV12-5
TGTGCCAGCAGACGGACAGGGGTGGATACTGAAGCTTTCTTT,CASRRTGVDTEAFF,-,TRBD1,TRBJ1-1,TRBV6-5